This entry lists 23 T cell receptor beta chains sequenced from one sample in a study of blood T cells in healthy people across ages. The use of a sample-barcoded 5' primer and a J-beta primer mix characterized a second PCR of roughly 6 to 12 cycles. TCRdb analysed the 5' RACE reads with MiXCR anew, one entry per CDR3 protein. The table lists 1.5 million to 2 million distinct CDR3 sequences, more than 35% of them singletons. Sequences were obtained from blood. The receptors were sampled from a human donor in good health.

V and J are TRBV27 and TRBJ2-1, with TRBD1 as a possible D gene (6 bases). The CDR3 has 16 residues. Germline V gene data show CDR1 as MNHEY and CDR2 as SMNVEV (reference sequence). V was cut by 7 bases and J by 2 bases, with 18 bases left in between. In nucleotides, the CDR3 is TGTGCCAGCACTGCCCTTATCACAGGGACCTACAATGAGCAGTTCTTC. Protein product: CASTALITGTYNEQFF.

The V gene is TRBV13, the J gene TRBJ1-1, with D perhaps matching TRBD1 (5 bases). Trimming cost V 2 bases and J 0 bases, with 7 bases left between them. This CDR3 has 14 amino acids. The V gene's germline CDR1 is PRHDT and CDR2 FYEKMQ (reference sequence). The CDR3 is CASSLPGMNTEAFF. The CDR3, as DNA: TGTGCCAGCAGCTTACCAGGGATGAACACTGAAGCTTTCTTT. Full variable domain (rest looked up from reference TRBV13 and TRBJ1-1): AAGVIQSPRHLIKEKRETATLKCYPIPRHDTVYWYQQGPGQDPQFLISFYEKMQSDKGSIPDRFSAQQFSDYHSELNMSSLELGDSALYFCASSLPGMNTEAFFGQGTRLTVV.

This clonotype has just a few counts. The chain has TRBV12-3 or TRBV12-4 and TRBJ1-5, with TRBD1 matching 11 bases. V lost 5 bases to trimming and J lost 7 bases; unmatched junction nucleotides: 7. The CDR3 is 15 amino acids. The CDR3 here is CASSRGTGGRQPQHF. The CDR3 DNA follows: TGTGCCAGCAGTCGCGGGACAGGGGGTCGGCAGCCCCAGCATTTT.

This clonotype was seen a handful of times. The gene calls are TRBV20-1 and TRBJ2-7; possibly TRBD1 for D (5 bases). The CDR3 contains 14 residues. The V end lost 3 bases, the J end lost 1 base, and 13 bases lay between the germline ends. Per the germline V gene, CDR1 is DFQATT and CDR2 is SNEGSKA (reference sequence). CDR3 coding DNA: TGCAGTGCTAGTCAGCAGGGTAGGTCCTACGAGCAGTACTTC. It specifies CSASQQGRSYEQYF.

This clonotype was detected only a few times. The chain uses TRBV10-3 and TRBJ2-5, with TRBD1 as a possible D gene (5 bases). CDR1 and CDR2 from the germline V gene are ENHRY and SYGVKD. The length of the CDR3 is 15 residues. Trimming took off 0 bases at V and 5 bases at J, with 13 bases between the two ends. CDR3 residues: CAISESTGAVETQYF. The CDR3 coding sequence is TGTGCCATCAGTGAGTCGACTGGGGCAGTGGAGACCCAGTACTTC.

The V gene is TRBV13, the J gene TRBJ2-5, with TRBD1 matching over 11 bases. This CDR3 contains 15 residues. The V gene end was trimmed by 9 bases and the J gene end by 11 bases; junction bases not matched to a gene: 17. Germline V gene lookup returns CDR1 PRHDT and CDR2 FYEKMQ (reference sequence). CDR3 loop: CASTSQDRGLWEQYF. CDR3 nucleotide sequence: TGTGCCAGTACGTCCCAGGACAGGGGGCTTTGGGAGCAGTACTTC.

The chain links TRBV28 to TRBJ2-3, with D hard to call. The CDR3 consists of 15 residues. Trimming removed 3 bases from V and 2 bases from J, with 12 bases in between. CDR1 and CDR2 from the germline V gene are MDHEN and SYDVKM. CDR3 residues: CASSFRPPDTDTQYF. The DNA of the CDR3 is TGTGCCAGCAGTTTTAGGCCCCCTGACACAGATACGCAGTATTTT.

The rearrangement uses TRBV7-9 and TRBJ1-2; D is possibly TRBD1 (6 bases). The CDR3 spans 13 residues. V was cut by 6 bases and J by 12 bases, with 20 bases left in between. CDR1 and CDR2 (germline): SEHNR, FQNEAQ (reference sequence). CDR3 nucleotides: TGTGCCAGCAGTTGGGGGGCGGACAGTAGCGACACCTTC. Translating gives CASSWGADSSDTF.

This chain uses TRBV6-2 or TRBV6-3 with TRBJ1-5; D is ambiguous. The CDR3 runs to 13 residues. The V gene lost 7 bases and the J gene lost 7 bases, with 14 bases spanning the gap. The germline V gene encodes CDR1 MNHEY and CDR2 SVGEGT. Written as DNA, the CDR3 is TGTGCCAGCACCCTGTGGGCAAACCAGCCCCAGCATTTT. This gives the protein CASTLWANQPQHF.

The J gene is TRBJ2-7, the V gene TRBV27; the match to TRBD2 covers 11 bases. J gave up 7 bases and V 2 bases, and 10 bases lay outside the gene matches. CDR3 length: 16 residues. Germline V gene sequence: CDR1 MNHEY, CDR2 SMNVEV (reference sequence). The DNA of the CDR3 is TGTGCCAGCAGTTTACAGGGAGATAGCGGGAGGGAAGAGCAGTACTTC. It is translated as CASSLQGDSGREEQYF.

This clonotype was observed many times. V usage is TRBV12-3 or TRBV12-4 and J usage is TRBJ1-2; D unclear. The CDR3 is 15 amino acids. V lost 3 bases and J 0 bases, leaving 11 bases between the germline ends. CDR3 sequence (DNA): TGTGCCAGCAGTTTTTCCGGTGCAACTAACTATGGCTACACCTTC. Protein product: CASSFSGATNYGYTF.

The CDR3 sequence: CSARNGARPVAFF. DNA for the CDR3: TGCAGTGCTAGAAACGGGGCGAGGCCTGTAGCTTTCTTT. V and J are TRBV20-1 and TRBJ1-1; a possible D gene is TRBD1 (5 bases). In germline, CDR1 is DFQATT, CDR2 SNEGSKA (reference sequence). V lost 2 bases to trimming and J lost 10 bases, with 17 bases between them. The CDR3 loop spans 13 amino acids.

This chain joins TRBV4-2 and TRBJ2-7; the D gene could be TRBD1 or TRBD2 (9 bases each). Deletions cut 2 bases from V and 6 bases from J, with 29 bases between. Per the germline V gene, CDR1 is LGHNA and CDR2 is YNFKEQ. This CDR3 has 19 residues. CDR3 residues: CASSQRRGGQGTSRIEQYF. CDR3 in DNA: TGTGCCAGCAGCCAAAGGCGGGGGGGACAGGGAACGAGTAGAATCGAGCAGTACTTC.

At least ten counts were recorded for this clonotype. V gene TRBV12-3 or TRBV12-4 combines with J gene TRBJ2-3, with D unresolved. The CDR3 runs 12 residues. V gave up 6 bases and J gave up 4 bases, with 8 bases separating them. The CDR3 region is CASSLYADTQYF. The CDR3 nucleotides are TGTGCCAGCAGCTTATACGCAGATACGCAGTATTTT.

V is TRBV4-2 and J is TRBJ2-7; no firm D call. This CDR3 is 15 amino acids long. Per germline, CDR1 LGHNA and CDR2 YNFKEQ. The V end lost 4 bases, the J end lost 5 bases, and 18 bases lay between the germline ends. The CDR3 reads CASSPLAIPNHEQYF. As DNA, the CDR3 is TGTGCCAGCAGCCCGTTGGCAATACCGAACCACGAGCAGTACTTC.

The V gene is TRBV4-2, the J gene TRBJ1-1; maybe TRBD1 (6 bases). The V and J ends lost 7 bases and 4 bases respectively, with 16 bases between them. This CDR3 is built from 14 residues. The V gene's germline CDR1 is LGHNA and CDR2 YNFKEQ. Here the CDR3 reads CASNRRAGATEAFF. Here the CDR3 DNA reads TGTGCCAGCAACCGACGGGCGGGGGCCACTGAAGCTTTCTTT.

This chain links TRBV5-8 with TRBJ1-5, with 7 bases that match TRBD1. The CDR3 is made up of 15 amino acids. V was pared by 4 bases and J by 3 bases, with 7 bases of the junction left unmatched. Per the germline V gene, CDR1 is SGHTS and CDR2 is YDEGEE. The CDR3 loop reads CASSGRDSFNQPQHF. As DNA, the CDR3 is TGTGCCAGCAGCGGGAGGGACAGCTTCAATCAGCCCCAGCATTTT. The entire variable domain, with the rest obtained from reference TRBV5-8 and TRBJ1-5, is as follows: EAGVTQSPTHLIKTRGQQATLRCSPISGHTSVYWYQQALGLGLQFLLWYDEGEERNRGNFPPRFSGRQFPNYSSELNVNALELEDSALYLCASSGRDSFNQPQHFGDGTRLSIL.

The V gene is TRBV10-3, the J gene TRBJ1-6, with a tentative D call TRBD1 (5 bases). Trimming cost V 9 bases and J 8 bases, with 14 bases left between them. The CDR3 is made up of 13 amino acids. Germline CDR1 is ENHRY and CDR2 is SYGVKD. CDR3 coding DNA: TGTGCCATGAAGGGGCGCCCGGATTCACCCCTCCACTTT. The encoded protein is CAMKGRPDSPLHF.

This clonotype was counted between two and nine times. This sequence joins TRBV7-9 and TRBJ1-2; D gene uncertain. This CDR3 is 17 amino acids long. Trimming removed 4 bases at V and 8 bases at J, with 26 bases between. CDR1 and CDR2 (germline): SEHNR, FQNEAQ (reference sequence). The CDR3 loop is CASSSPNLRGGFLGYTF. DNA of the CDR3: TGTGCCAGCAGCTCCCCTAATCTCCGCGGCGGTTTCTTGGGCTACACCTTC.

This clonotype was detected a few times. The chain couples TRBV7-9 to TRBJ1-2; 10 nucleotides agree with TRBD1. V shed 2 bases and J 4 bases; nucleotides not matched to a gene: 10. CDR1 SEHNR and CDR2 FQNEAQ come from the germline V gene (reference sequence). This CDR3 is 17 amino acids long. Written as DNA, the CDR3 is TGTGCCAGCAGCTTAACATACGACAGGGGGCGAGTCTATGGCTACACCTTC. It yields the protein CASSLTYDRGRVYGYTF.

This chain joins TRBV29-1 and TRBJ1-2, with D possibly TRBD1 on 6 matching bases. Germline V gene data show CDR1 as SQVTM and CDR2 as ANQGSEA. V was shortened by 4 bases and J by 8 bases, with 14 bases between the two germline ends. This CDR3 spans 12 amino acids. The CDR3 DNA follows: TGCAGCGTTGCCTGGGGGGCGGAGGGCTACACCTTC. This codes for CSVAWGAEGYTF.

The chain links TRBV3-1 to TRBJ1-2; D is unresolved. Germline values: CDR1 LGHDT, CDR2 YNNKEL (reference sequence). This CDR3 contains 13 residues. Trimming pared 1 base from V and 8 bases from J, leaving 11 bases between. CDR3 residues: CASSQVPRAGYTF. The CDR3, as DNA: TGTGCCAGCAGCCAAGTTCCCCGGGCGGGCTACACCTTC.

J is TRBJ2-4 and V is TRBV20-1; D gene unclear. The better agreement between TRBJ2-7 and the DNA end casts doubt on the J call. The CDR3 totals 12 residues. Germline V gene lookup returns CDR1 DFQATT and CDR2 SNEGSKA (reference sequence). The CDR3 nucleotides read TGCAGTGCGAAAAGGGATGGCGACGAGCAGTACTTC. It specifies CSAKRDGDEQYF.